This entry features one T cell receptor beta chain sequence. The protocol was immunoSEQ multiplex PCR, while the TCRdb copy is restricted to in-frame clones and leaves out a portion. The sample shows 25,000 to 35,000 clones, around 80% of them seen only once. The data stem from a study of sequential checkpoint blockade in melanoma. Turning to the study itself: Randomization was 1:1 between first-line nivolumab→ipilimumab and ipilimumab→nivolumab.

Treatment: randomized to nivolumab then ipilimumab (arm A) or the reverse (arm B). In germline, CDR1 is MGHRA, CDR2 YSYEKL. CDR3 size: 16 residues. With 4 bases removed from V and 6 bases from J, the gap between germline ends came to 19 bases. Sequenced here: CD8+ T cells sorted from blood (inferred from file names), sampled from a patient given nivolumab and ipilimumab in sequence. The origin of this receptor is a human donor with melanoma. The rearrangement uses TRBV4-1 and TRBJ1-5; D may be TRBD1 (5 bases). The CDR3, as DNA: TGCGCCAGCAGCCGGGTTTCAAGGCAGGGAAGTCAGCCCCAGCATTTT. Protein: CASSRVSRQGSQPQHF.